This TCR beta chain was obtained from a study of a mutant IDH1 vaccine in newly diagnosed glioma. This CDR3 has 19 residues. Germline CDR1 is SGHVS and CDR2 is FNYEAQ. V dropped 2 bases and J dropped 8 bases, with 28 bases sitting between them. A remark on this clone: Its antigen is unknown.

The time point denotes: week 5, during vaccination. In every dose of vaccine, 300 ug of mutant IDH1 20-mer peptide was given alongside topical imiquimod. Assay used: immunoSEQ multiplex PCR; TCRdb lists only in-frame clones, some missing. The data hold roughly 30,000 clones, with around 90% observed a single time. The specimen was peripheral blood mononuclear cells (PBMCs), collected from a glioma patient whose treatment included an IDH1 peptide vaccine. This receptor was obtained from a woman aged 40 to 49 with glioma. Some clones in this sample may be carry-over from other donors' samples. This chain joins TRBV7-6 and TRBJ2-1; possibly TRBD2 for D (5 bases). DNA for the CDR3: TGTGCCAGCAGCTTACTGGGTTCGGACTTTAAGATAAAGCATTATGAGCAGTTCTTC. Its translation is CASSLLGSDFKIKHYEQFF.